These 17 T cell receptor beta chains share one sample of origin, sequenced in a study of T cell repertoires in cytomegalovirus infection. What these receptors recognize is not known. TCRdb re-called the reads with MiXCR, one entry per CDR3 protein. In the table there are some 900,000 distinct CDR3 sequences, 32% of which are singletons. The sequencing here drew on cultured CD8+ T cells from PBMCs, taken from culture after CMV antigen stimulation. All receptors derive from a human donor in good health (CMV status not recorded). Some clones in this sample may be carry-over from other donors' samples.

The chain joins TRBV6-6 to TRBJ2-7; D is perhaps TRBD1 (6 bases). Looked up from germline, CDR1 is MNHNY and CDR2 is SVGAGI (reference sequence). The CDR3 has 14 residues. V was pared by 5 bases and J by 2 bases, with 13 bases between. This CDR3 reads CASSNSRGTYEQYF. The CDR3, as DNA: TGTGCCAGCAGTAATAGCAGGGGAACCTACGAGCAGTACTTC.

This clonotype occurred many times. The chain recombines TRBV7-9 with TRBJ1-2; D is undetermined. This CDR3 has 14 residues. The V gene lost 5 bases and the J gene lost 4 bases, with 14 bases spanning the gap. CDR1 SEHNR and CDR2 FQNEAQ come from the germline V gene (reference sequence). Here the CDR3 DNA reads TGTGCCAGCAGCCTCGACGGGATGATCTATGGCTACACCTTC. Its translation: CASSLDGMIYGYTF.

The V and J genes are TRBV27 and TRBJ1-1; D is unclear. V lost 0 bases and J lost 0, with 11 bases in between. Germline CDR1 reads MNHEY; CDR2 reads SMNVEV (reference sequence). The CDR3 contains 16 residues. The CDR3 sequence is CASSLSSLWVNTEAFF. In DNA, the CDR3 is TGTGCCAGCAGTTTATCGTCTCTTTGGGTGAACACTGAAGCTTTCTTT.

V gene TRBV4-1 combines with J gene TRBJ1-2; D gene uncertain. CDR1 is MGHRA and CDR2 is YSYEKL in the germline V gene. With 0 bases removed from V and 2 bases from J, the gap between germline ends came to 10 bases. This CDR3 has 15 amino acids. The CDR3 DNA reads TGCGCCAGCAGCCAAGATAGTAGAGGGAACTATGGCTACACCTTC. Residues: CASSQDSRGNYGYTF.

V is TRBV6-2 or TRBV6-3 and J is TRBJ2-2; D unresolved. This CDR3 is 19 amino acids long. CDR1 is MNHEY and CDR2 is SVGEGT in the germline V gene. V gave up 2 bases and J gave up 1 base, with 20 bases separating them. CDR3 region: CASSYISRLDPWNTGELFF. The CDR3, as DNA: TGTGCCAGCAGTTACATCAGCAGACTTGATCCCTGGAACACCGGGGAGCTGTTTTTT.

The J gene is TRBJ2-1, the V gene TRBV6-5; the D gene is possibly TRBD1 (6 bases). This CDR3 spans 14 amino acids. CDR1 and CDR2 from the germline V gene are MNHEY and SVGAGI. V shed 2 bases and J shed 3 bases, with 8 bases lying between them. CDR3 DNA sequence: TGTGCCAGCAGTTACGAACAGGGCTACAATGAGCAGTTCTTC. Translation gives CASSYEQGYNEQFF.

This chain connects TRBV6-5 to TRBJ2-7; D is possibly TRBD1 or TRBD2 (5 bases each). The V end lost 0 bases, the J end lost 3 bases, and 18 bases lay between the germline ends. Germline-derived CDR1 and CDR2 are MNHEY and SVGAGI. This CDR3 is 17 amino acids long. CDR3 in amino acids: CASSYSGPAGRNYEQYF. CDR3 bases: TGTGCCAGCAGTTACTCTGGGCCGGCAGGGAGAAACTACGAGCAGTACTTC.

The chain has TRBV27 and TRBJ2-5, with 9 bases matching TRBD2. The CDR3 has 15 amino acids. Per germline, CDR1 MNHEY and CDR2 SMNVEV (reference sequence). Germline trimming cut 3 bases from V and 5 bases from J; bases unmatched to any gene: 7. This CDR3 reads CASSLSSGEGETQYF. Written as DNA, the CDR3 is TGTGCCAGCAGTTTGTCTAGCGGGGAAGGGGAGACCCAGTACTTC.

This clonotype was detected only a few times. The genes are TRBV20-1 and TRBJ2-3, with 9 bases matching TRBD2. This CDR3 region has 18 residues. Germline CDR1 DFQATT, CDR2 SNEGSKA (reference sequence). Losses at the gene ends were 3 bases for V and 4 bases for J; bases not matched to a gene: 17. The CDR3 nucleotides read TGCAGTGCTAGGGGGAGATTTAGCGGGGGCCGACCCGCAGATACGCAGTATTTT. It is translated as CSARGRFSGGRPADTQYF.

This rearrangement joins TRBV24-1 to TRBJ1-5, with D possibly being TRBD1 (6 bases). Looked up from germline, CDR1 is KGHDR and CDR2 is SFDVKD. V shed 3 bases and J shed 9 bases, with 14 bases lying between them. The CDR3 is 14 amino acids. CDR3 nucleotides: TGTGCCACCAGTGATGCCGGGACAATCAGGCCCCAGCATTTT. It encodes CATSDAGTIRPQHF.

V and J are TRBV4-1 and TRBJ2-7; D may match TRBD1 or TRBD2 (5 bases each). Trimming shortened V by 4 bases and J by 4 bases, and 20 bases separated the two germline ends. The CDR3 loop spans 16 amino acids. Germline V gives CDR1 MGHRA, CDR2 YSYEKL. Here the CDR3 reads CASSLGDQGVLYEQYF. The CDR3 bases are TGCGCCAGCAGCCTCGGGGACCAAGGAGTTCTTTACGAGCAGTACTTC.

This rearrangement joins TRBV6-6 to TRBJ2-3; tentatively, D is TRBD1 or TRBD2 (7 bases each). Germline CDR1 is MNHNY and CDR2 is SVGAGI (reference sequence). The V end lost 5 bases, the J end lost 0 bases, and 15 bases lay between the germline ends. The CDR3 is made up of 16 amino acids. CDR3 in DNA: TGTGCCAGCAGTGCCCAGGGGGGGCCTAGCACAGATACGCAGTATTTT. Its protein is CASSAQGGPSTDTQYF.

V is TRBV20-1 and J is TRBJ2-1, with D possibly matching TRBD2 (6 bases). The length of the CDR3 is 16 residues. The V gene lost 1 base and the J gene lost 8 bases, with 21 bases spanning the gap. Per the germline V gene, CDR1 is DFQATT and CDR2 is SNEGSKA (reference sequence). The CDR3 DNA is TGCAGTGCTAGAGCGCGGAGGGCCCCTCGGCGCGATGAGCAGTTCTTC. Translated: CSARARRAPRRDEQFF.

This clonotype was seen at least ten times. This chain uses TRBV7-8 with TRBJ2-1; D uncertain. From germline, CDR1 is SGHVS and CDR2 FQNEAQ. Trimming pared 6 bases from V and 6 bases from J, leaving 15 bases between. The CDR3 is made up of 14 amino acids. CDR3 in amino acids: CASSPNRDANEQFF. The CDR3 DNA is TGTGCCAGCAGTCCGAACAGAGACGCCAATGAGCAGTTCTTC.

This chain uses TRBV19 with TRBJ2-2; the D gene is possibly TRBD1 (5 bases). V gave up 3 bases and J gave up 5 bases, with 16 bases separating them. This CDR3 is built from 16 residues. Germline CDR1 LNHDA, CDR2 SQIVND (reference sequence). The CDR3 spells CASSIPDQGRTGELFF. The DNA for the CDR3 is TGTGCCAGTAGTATCCCAGATCAGGGTAGGACCGGGGAGCTGTTTTTT.

This clonotype was seen many times. The gene calls are TRBV7-2 and TRBJ2-3; D remains unclear. V lost 2 bases, J lost 6 bases, and 12 bases lay in between. Germline CDR1 and CDR2: SGHTA and FQGNSA. CDR3 size: 14 residues. The CDR3 protein is CASSLRPLPDTQYF. The CDR3 DNA follows: TGTGCCAGCAGCTTAAGGCCCCTGCCCGATACGCAGTATTTT. The full variable domain, with the rest looked up from reference TRBV7-2 and TRBJ2-3, is GAGVSQSPSNKVTEKGKDVELRCDPISGHTALYWYRQSLGQGLEFLIYFQGNSAPDKSGLPSDRFSAERTGGSVSTLTIQRTQQEDSAVYLCASSLRPLPDTQYFGPGTRLTVL.

The table lists this clonotype with many counts. The J gene is TRBJ1-1, the V gene TRBV15; no firm D call. The CDR3 contains 13 residues. V lost 0 bases, J lost 0 bases, and 2 bases lay in between. The V gene's germline CDR1 is LNHNV and CDR2 YYDKDF (reference sequence). In DNA, the CDR3 is TGTGCCACCAGCAGAGATCTGAACACTGAAGCTTTCTTT. It yields the protein CATSRDLNTEAFF.